These 32 T cell receptor beta chains share one sample of origin, sequenced in a study of T cell responses to AZD1222 COVID-19 vaccine. Sequencing was performed with immunoSEQ multiplex PCR; in TCRdb, only in-frame clones are kept and a portion is missing. Among some 92,000 clones, about 90% were seen once, and the ten largest hold around 6.8%. Source: peripheral blood, taken on day 0 of AZD1222 vaccination. These receptors were obtained from an adult in good health.

The V call is TRBV27, the J call TRBJ1-1; 7 bases are a match to TRBD1. The CDR3 is 14 amino acids. Germline V gene sequence: CDR1 MNHEY, CDR2 SMNVEV (reference sequence). V shed 8 bases and J 5 bases; nucleotides not matched to a gene: 11. CDR3 residues: CASGLGGGLTEAFF. CDR3 sequence (DNA): TGTGCCAGCGGCCTCGGAGGGGGCTTGACTGAAGCTTTCTTT.

V is TRBV5-6 and J is TRBJ2-7; 10 positions agree with TRBD2. Germline V CDR1 and CDR2: SGHDT, YYEEEE. CDR3 length equals 15 residues. V gave up 10 bases and J gave up 6 bases; unmatched junction bases: 16. This CDR3 is CAVQYPSGRAREQYF. CDR3 nucleotide sequence: TGTGCCGTTCAATATCCGAGCGGGAGGGCCCGCGAGCAGTACTTC.

This chain uses TRBV7-9 with TRBJ1-4; 7 positions agree with TRBD1. The CDR3 length is 14 residues. The junction had 8 bases not matched to a gene; V was cut back by 6 bases and J by 7 bases. Germline CDR1 SEHNR, CDR2 FQNEAQ (reference sequence). The CDR3 DNA follows: TGTGCCAGCAGATTAACAGGGGCAGGTGAAAAACTGTTTTTT. Translation gives CASRLTGAGEKLFF.

The J gene is TRBJ1-1, the V gene TRBV7-3; 8 nucleotides align to TRBD1. The germline V gene has CDR1 SGHTA and CDR2 FQGTGA. The V gene end was trimmed by 5 bases and the J gene end by 0 bases; junction bases not matched to a gene: 2. The CDR3 sequence is 14 residues long. Written as DNA, the CDR3 is TGTGCCAGCAGCCCGGGACAGGTGAACACTGAAGCTTTCTTT. It is translated as CASSPGQVNTEAFF.

This chain uses TRBV5-1 with TRBJ1-2, with D possibly being TRBD1 (6 bases). The ends were cut back, 1 base at V and 7 bases at J, with 11 bases in the middle. This CDR3 is built from 13 residues. CDR1 and CDR2 from the germline V gene are SGHRS and YFSETQ. Here the CDR3 reads CASSLNSGAGYTF. The DNA of the CDR3 is TGCGCCAGCAGCTTGAATTCGGGGGCTGGCTACACCTTC. Based on the CDR3 plus reference TRBV5-1 and TRBJ1-2, the full variable domain is KAGVTQTPRYLIKTRGQQVTLSCSPISGHRSVSWYQQTPGQGLQFLFEYFSETQRNKGNFPGRFSGRQFSNSRSEMNVSTLELGDSALYLCASSLNSGAGYTFGSGTRLTVV.

This clone has only one observation. The chain has TRBV7-3 and TRBJ1-1; perhaps TRBD1 as D (5 bases). Trimming took 5 bases from V and 3 from J, leaving 10 bases between them. CDR1 SGHTA and CDR2 FQGTGA come from the germline V gene. CDR3 length: 13 residues. This chain's CDR3 is CASSKGGDTEAFF. The CDR3 bases are TGTGCCAGCAGCAAGGGAGGGGACACTGAAGCTTTCTTT.

Concerning this clone: The same CDR3 is also encoded by other DNA sequences in this sample. V is TRBV9 and J is TRBJ2-1; D is uncertain. This CDR3 spans 12 amino acids. From germline, CDR1 is SGDLS and CDR2 YYNGEE. Trimming removed 0 bases at V and 4 bases at J, with 2 bases between. This CDR3 is CASSVGYNEQFF. CDR3 nucleotides: TGTGCCAGCAGCGTAGGGTACAATGAGCAGTTCTTC. Drawing the rest from reference TRBV9 and TRBJ2-1, the complete variable domain is DSGVTQTPKHLITATGQRVTLRCSPRSGDLSVYWYQQSLDQGLQFLIQYYNGEERAKGNILERFSAQQFPDLHSELNLSSLELGDSALYFCASSVGYNEQFFGPGTRLTVL.

The CDR3 sequence: CASSSRVDGYTF. CDR3 DNA: TGTGCCAGCAGTTCCAGGGTAGACGGCTACACCTTC. The V call is TRBV12-3 or TRBV12-4, the J call TRBJ1-2, with a weak D call TRBD1 (5 bases). Trimming shortened V by 4 bases and J by 8 bases, and 11 bases separated the two germline ends. CDR3 length: 12 residues.

The rearrangement uses TRBV30 and TRBJ2-5; possible D gene TRBD1, 6 bases. CDR3 length equals 13 residues. CDR1 and CDR2 from the germline V gene are GTSNPN and SVGIG (reference sequence). V lost 5 bases to trimming and J lost 5 bases, with 15 bases between them. The CDR3 sequence: CAWERGQRETQYF. The CDR3, as DNA: TGTGCCTGGGAACGGGGACAACGGGAGACCCAGTACTTC.

The J gene is TRBJ2-3, the V gene TRBV6-4; perhaps TRBD1 as D (5 bases). Germline CDR1 reads MRHNA; CDR2 reads SNTAGT. The CDR3 consists of 14 residues. With 6 bases removed from V and 12 bases from J, the gap between germline ends came to 22 bases. The CDR3 DNA reads as TGTGCCAGCAGCAGCACCGATGGAGCTAGGGGTCAGTATTTT. It translates to CASSSTDGARGQYF.

This clone came up once. This chain connects TRBV7-2 to TRBJ1-1; TRBD1 matches 7 bases. CDR1 is SGHTA and CDR2 is FQGNSA in the germline V gene. V shed 1 base, J shed 5 bases, and the junction held 4 bases outside the gene matches. The CDR3 is 14 amino acids. The CDR3 coding sequence is TGTGCCAGCAGCTTAGTCCACAGGGGAACTGAAGCTTTCTTT. This codes for CASSLVHRGTEAFF. The full variable domain, rest sourced from reference TRBV7-2 and TRBJ1-1, is GAGVSQSPSNKVTEKGKDVELRCDPISGHTALYWYRQSLGQGLEFLIYFQGNSAPDKSGLPSDRFSAERTGGSVSTLTIQRTQQEDSAVYLCASSLVHRGTEAFFGQGTRLTVV.

The chain carries TRBV28 and TRBJ1-4; D gene ambiguous. Trimming cost V 2 bases and J 0 bases, with 13 bases left between them. This CDR3 is built from 17 residues. Per the germline V gene, CDR1 is MDHEN and CDR2 is SYDVKM. CDR3: CASSLDEGSATNEKLFF. As DNA, the CDR3 is TGTGCCAGCAGTTTAGACGAGGGTTCGGCAACTAATGAAAAACTGTTTTTT. The variable domain in full, completed from reference TRBV28 and TRBJ1-4, reads DVKVTQSSRYLVKRTGEKVFLECVQDMDHENMFWYRQDPGLGLRLIYFSYDVKMKEKGDIPEGYSVSREKKERFSLILESASTNQTSMYLCASSLDEGSATNEKLFFGSGTQLSVL.

The gene calls are TRBV10-3 and TRBJ1-1; no reliable D call. V lost 5 bases and J lost 5, with 6 bases in between. CDR3 length: 11 amino acids. CDR1 ENHRY and CDR2 SYGVKD come from the germline V gene. The CDR3 region has the DNA TGTGCCATCAGTCAGCAGACTGAAGCTTTCTTT. Protein: CAISQQTEAFF.

The chain couples TRBV3-1 (or the pseudogene TRBV3-2) to TRBJ1-1; no reliable D call. The CDR3 runs to 11 residues. CDR1 and CDR2 (germline): LGHDT, YNNKEL (reference sequence). V was shortened by 0 bases and J by 8 bases, with 4 bases between the two germline ends. The CDR3 DNA is TGTGCCAGCAGCCAAGACTGGGAAGCTTTCTTT. Residues: CASSQDWEAFF.

The CDR3 here is CASSLDMDIDSNQPQHF. In nucleotides, the CDR3 is TGCGCCAGCAGCTTGGATATGGACATCGATAGCAATCAGCCCCAGCATTTT. The chain links TRBV5-1 to TRBJ1-5, with D perhaps matching TRBD1 (5 bases). Deletions cut 0 bases from V and 0 bases from J, with 13 bases between. The CDR3 loop spans 17 amino acids. The germline gives CDR1 SGHRS, CDR2 YFSETQ. Full variable domain (remainder filled in from reference TRBV5-1 and TRBJ1-5): KAGVTQTPRYLIKTRGQQVTLSCSPISGHRSVSWYQQTPGQGLQFLFEYFSETQRNKGNFPGRFSGRQFSNSRSEMNVSTLELGDSALYLCASSLDMDIDSNQPQHFGDGTRLSIL.

The chain recombines TRBV9 with TRBJ2-2; D ambiguous. From germline, CDR1 is SGDLS and CDR2 YYNGEE. CDR3 length: 11 amino acids. The ends were cut back, 3 bases at V and 6 bases at J, with 3 bases in the middle. The CDR3 nucleotides read TGTGCCAGCAGCGCCTCCGGGGAGCTGTTTTTT. Protein product: CASSASGELFF. The full variable domain, its missing parts supplied by reference TRBV9 and TRBJ2-2, is DSGVTQTPKHLITATGQRVTLRCSPRSGDLSVYWYQQSLDQGLQFLIQYYNGEERAKGNILERFSAQQFPDLHSELNLSSLELGDSALYFCASSASGELFFGEGSRLTVL.

The chain has TRBV3-1 (or the pseudogene TRBV3-2) and TRBJ2-7; 7 nucleotides match TRBD2. Germline CDR1 LGHDT, CDR2 YNNKEL (reference sequence). With 4 bases clipped from V and 0 bases from J, the junction kept 9 bases outside the gene matches. This CDR3 is built from 16 residues. The CDR3 here is CASSPRAGESSYEQYF. Here the CDR3 DNA reads TGTGCCAGCAGCCCCCGGGCGGGGGAGAGCTCCTACGAGCAGTACTTC.

Written as DNA, the CDR3 is TGTGCCAGCAGCCTCAGGTCTGAAGCTTTCTTT. It is translated as CASSLRSEAFF. The chain links TRBV3-1 (or the pseudogene TRBV3-2) to TRBJ1-1; the D is unclear. V lost 4 bases, J lost 6 bases, and 6 bases lay in between. This CDR3 is 11 amino acids long. CDR1 and CDR2 from the germline V gene are LGHDT and YNNKEL (reference sequence).

The CDR3 DNA reads as TGTGCCAGCCAACCAGGGGCACTGTCACAAGAGACCCAGTACTTC. Encoded protein: CASQPGALSQETQYF. The chain has TRBV2 and TRBJ2-5; D may be TRBD1 (6 bases). Germline V gives CDR1 SNHLY, CDR2 FYNNEI. V lost 8 bases, J lost 2 bases, and 18 bases lay in between. The CDR3 runs to 15 residues.

V usage is TRBV5-1 and J usage is TRBJ1-6; 7 bases fit TRBD1. CDR1 SGHRS and CDR2 YFSETQ come from the germline V gene. The CDR3 extends over 17 amino acids. Trimming removed 0 bases from V and 3 bases from J; junction bases left unmatched: 6. CDR3 loop: CASSLVLGDSYNSPLHF. CDR3 nucleotide sequence: TGCGCCAGCAGCTTGGTGTTAGGGGACAGCTATAATTCACCCCTCCACTTT.

The V and J genes are TRBV18 and TRBJ1-6; D not certain. The V and J ends lost 2 bases and 7 bases respectively, with 21 bases between them. CDR3 length equals 18 residues. CDR1 is KGHSH, CDR2 LQKENI, per germline. CDR3 nucleotide sequence: TGTGCCAGCTCACCAACTGCTGACTTCGCCTTACTAAATTCACCCCTCCACTTT. Its protein product is CASSPTADFALLNSPLHF. The full variable domain, in which reference TRBV18 and TRBJ1-6 provide the parts outside the CDR3, is NAGVMQNPRHLVRRRGQEARLRCSPMKGHSHVYWYRQLPEEGLKFMVYLQKENIIDESGMPKERFSAEFPKEGPSILRIQQVVRGDSAAYFCASSPTADFALLNSPLHFGNGTRLTVT.

This chain uses TRBV9 with TRBJ1-6, with TRBD1 matching over 9 bases. In germline, CDR1 is SGDLS, CDR2 YYNGEE. CDR3 size: 16 residues. The V segment lost 7 bases and the J segment 7 bases; nucleotides outside the gene matches: 12. DNA for the CDR3: TGTGCCAGCCGGGGACAGGGCCAAGCCGGGAATTCACCCCTCCACTTT. Translation gives CASRGQGQAGNSPLHF. The variable domain in full, with the rest retrieved from reference TRBV9 and TRBJ1-6, is DSGVTQTPKHLITATGQRVTLRCSPRSGDLSVYWYQQSLDQGLQFLIQYYNGEERAKGNILERFSAQQFPDLHSELNLSSLELGDSALYFCASRGQGQAGNSPLHFGNGTRLTVT.

The chain combines TRBV9 with TRBJ1-1; no firm D call. V lost 5 bases to trimming and J lost 11 bases, with 22 bases between them. The germline V gene encodes CDR1 SGDLS and CDR2 YYNGEE. CDR3 length: 14 residues. CDR3 DNA: TGTGCCAGCAGTCTGACCACAGCCGATGGGGAGGCTTTCTTT. Translating it yields CASSLTTADGEAFF.

The chain uses TRBV13 and TRBJ2-7, with 8 bases that match TRBD1. The CDR3 consists of 16 residues. Germline assignment: CDR1 PRHDT and CDR2 FYEKMQ (reference sequence). J was trimmed by 6 bases and V by 5 bases; bases with no gene match: 15. The CDR3 DNA is TGTGCCAGCAGCACAGGGGGGCTCCGAGGGAATACCGAGCAGTACTTC. The encoded protein is CASSTGGLRGNTEQYF.

This sequence joins TRBV5-1 and TRBJ1-6; 7 bases align to TRBD1. Trimming removed 1 base from V and 5 bases from J; junction bases left unmatched: 6. CDR3 length: 16 amino acids. Germline CDR1 reads SGHRS; CDR2 reads YFSETQ. For the CDR3, the DNA is TGCGCCAGCAGCTTGTTTCAGGGGGGAGATAATTCACCCCTCCACTTT. Protein: CASSLFQGGDNSPLHF.

V usage is TRBV19 and J usage is TRBJ1-1, with a weak D call TRBD1 (5 bases). There are 12 residues in the CDR3. The germline CDR1 and CDR2 sequences are LNHDA and SQIVND (reference sequence). Trimming removed 6 bases at V and 4 bases at J, with 9 bases between. The CDR3 coding sequence is TGTGCCAGTAGCCCAGGGTTCACTGAAGCTTTCTTT. Its translation: CASSPGFTEAFF.

The J gene is TRBJ2-7, the V gene TRBV6-2 or TRBV6-3; D uncertain. The CDR3 is 16 residues long. CDR1 is MNHEY and CDR2 is SVGEGT in the germline V gene. Deletions cut 0 bases from V and 2 bases from J, with 14 bases between. The CDR3 reads CASSYSRVTRPYEQYF. The CDR3 bases are TGTGCCAGCAGTTACTCTCGGGTAACAAGACCCTACGAGCAGTACTTC.

V usage is TRBV29-1 and J usage is TRBJ2-6, with TRBD1 matching over 7 bases. Germline values: CDR1 SQVTM, CDR2 ANQGSEA. There are 17 residues in the CDR3. V lost 0 bases to trimming and J lost 0 bases; unmatched junction nucleotides: 5. The CDR3 DNA sequence: TGCAGCGTTGAAGATCTGGGACAGATCTCTGGGGCCAACGTCCTGACTTTC. It specifies CSVEDLGQISGANVLTF.

DNA of the CDR3: TGTGCCAGCAGCTTAACGCGGGCCAGGGAAAGTACTGAAGCTTTCTTT. This gives the protein CASSLTRARESTEAFF. This chain links TRBV7-3 with TRBJ1-1; possibly TRBD1 for D (5 bases). The CDR3 runs to 16 residues. V gave up 0 bases and J gave up 5 bases, with 16 bases separating them. Per the germline V gene, CDR1 is SGHTA and CDR2 is FQGTGA.

CDR3 protein: CASSMYPPGQGNGYGYTF. CDR3 DNA: TGCGCCAGCAGTATGTACCCCCCGGGACAGGGAAACGGCTATGGCTACACCTTC. The chain employs TRBV5-1 and TRBJ1-2; TRBD1 aligns across 9 bases. The CDR3 covers 18 residues. Germline V gene lookup returns CDR1 SGHRS and CDR2 YFSETQ. With 5 bases clipped from V and 4 bases from J, the junction kept 18 bases outside the gene matches.

The chain combines TRBV12-3 or TRBV12-4 with TRBJ2-2; D is perhaps TRBD2 (5 bases). The CDR3 has 12 residues. The V gene lost 8 bases and the J gene lost 10 bases, with 14 bases spanning the gap. CDR3 sequence: CASGFLAQELFF. The CDR3 region has the DNA TGTGCCAGCGGGTTTTTAGCGCAGGAGCTGTTTTTT.

The chain uses TRBV12-5 and TRBJ1-1, with no clear D. Germline V gene data show CDR1 as LGHNT and CDR2 as FRNRAP. V was cut by 1 base and J by 3 bases, with 9 bases left in between. The CDR3 extends over 14 amino acids. The CDR3 region is CASGLDGLDTEAFF. CDR3 DNA sequence: TGTGCTAGTGGTTTGGATGGGCTGGACACTGAAGCTTTCTTT.